The entry below describes one T cell receptor (beta chain). Its antigen is as yet unknown. The V gene's germline CDR1 is LNHDA and CDR2 SQIVND (reference sequence). There are 12 residues in the CDR3. Trimming at V came to 7 bases and at J to 7 bases, leaving 5 bases not matched to a gene. The data are from a study of cytomegalovirus exposure and HLA in healthy donors. The primer mix had 60 Vbeta and 13 Jbeta primers. Sequenced by immunoSEQ multiplex PCR; TCRdb stores in-frame clones only, minus some. The table includes about 130,000 clones, 80% detected once. Study findings and constraints: Through in vitro validation, three CMV-associated chains were shown to be specific for CMV antigens.

The chain recombines TRBV19 with TRBJ2-7; 9 bases fit TRBD1. The sample taken for sequencing was PBMCs. This receptor was obtained from a man between 25 and 39 years old in good health and CMV-seropositive. CDR3 loop: CASKQGAGEQYF. Here the CDR3 DNA reads TGTGCCAGTAAACAGGGGGCAGGAGAGCAGTACTTC.